This is a list of T cell receptor beta chains from one sample in a study of CD8 T cells in ankylosing spondylitis. TCRdb recomputed calls from the 5' RACE reads with MiXCR, one row per CDR3 protein. The repertoire has 130,000 or so distinct CDR3 sequences, over 10% of them found once; the top ten carry 4.1%. What was sequenced was blood, either unsorted or a sorted T cell fraction (not recorded which). The receptor source for this set is a female donor with ankylosing spondylitis or in good health (not recorded which). CDR3s include the opening cysteine and the closing phenylalanine or tryptophan. The order of the fields is D gene, clone size, J gene, V gene, CDR3 protein, CDR3 DNA. D genes are given only for firm matches. Part of the rows lack a size; the others show once, few, many or a class for expanded clones.

TRBD2	-	TRBJ2-1	TRBV20-1	CSARNQRDSIHNEQFF	TGCAGTGCTAGGAACCAGCGGGACTCCATCCACAATGAGCAGTTCTTC
TRBD2	many	TRBJ2-3	TRBV29-1	CSVRGLAGGGDTQYF	TGCAGCGTCCGAGGACTAGCGGGGGGGGGAGATACGCAGTATTTT
-	many	TRBJ2-7	TRBV12-3/TRBV12-4	CASGFGSHYEQYF	TGTGCCAGCGGGTTTGGGAGCCACTACGAGCAGTACTTC
-	many	TRBJ2-7	TRBV5-1	CASSFGLKEVQYF	TGCGCCAGCAGCTTCGGGCTTAAGGAGGTGCAGTACTTC
-	few	TRBJ1-6	TRBV18	CATQTDYNSPLHF	TGTGCCACCCAGACGGATTATAATTCACCCCTCCACTTT
-	few	TRBJ2-7	TRBV2	CASNINSLGPYEQYF	TGTGCCAGCAATATTAACAGTCTGGGTCCCTACGAGCAGTACTTC
-	many	TRBJ2-7	TRBV25-1	CASSEWGGQTGVAYEQYF	TGTGCCAGCAGTGAATGGGGGGGCCAAACCGGGGTGGCCTACGAGCAGTACTTC
-	many	TRBJ1-3	TRBV4-2	CASSQEPADTIYF	TGTGCCAGCAGCCAAGAACCGGCTGACACCATATATTTT
-	many	TRBJ1-5	TRBV6-1	CASRGISNQPQHF	TGTGCCAGCAGGGGTATTTCCAATCAGCCCCAGCATTTT
-	many	TRBJ1-2	TRBV27	CASSLDRVGGYTF	TGTGCCAGCAGTTTAGACCGAGTCGGGGGCTACACCTTC
-	-	TRBJ1-3	TRBV12-3/TRBV12-4	CASSFQATSGNTIYF	TGTGCCAGCAGTTTTCAGGCCACCTCTGGAAACACCATATATTTT
-	-	TRBJ2-1	TRBV5-1	CASSGTLLASSSYNEQFF	TGCGCCAGCAGCGGAACCCTCCTAGCGTCTAGCTCCTACAATGAGCAGTTCTTC
-	many	TRBJ2-4	TRBV20-1	CSAQKRPAKNIQYF	TGCAGTGCCCAGAAAAGACCAGCCAAAAACATTCAGTACTTC
-	many	TRBJ1-6	TRBV3-1	CASSHRGSYNSPLHF	TGTGCCAGCAGCCACCGGGGCTCCTATAATTCACCCCTCCACTTT
TRBD1	many	TRBJ1-5	TRBV10-3	CAIRAQGDQPQHF	TGTGCCATCAGGGCACAGGGGGATCAGCCCCAGCATTTT
TRBD1	many	TRBJ1-2	TRBV5-1	CASSRQGTADGDGYTF	TGCGCCAGCAGCAGACAGGGGACGGCCGATGGGGATGGCTACACCTTC
-	few	TRBJ2-5	TRBV6-6	CASSSNLETQYF	TGTGCCAGCAGTTCCAACCTCGAGACCCAGTACTTC
-	many	TRBJ2-3	TRBV11-2	CASSLRSRPSGWGTDTQYF	TGTGCCAGCAGCTTAAGGAGCCGACCAAGCGGGTGGGGTACAGATACGCAGTATTTT
-	many	TRBJ1-3	TRBV5-1	CASSPGTSGNTIYF	TGCGCCAGCAGCCCAGGGACCTCTGGAAACACCATATATTTT
-	many	TRBJ2-7	TRBV5-8	CASSLTRMSSYEQYF	TGTGCCAGCAGCTTAACCAGGATGAGCTCCTACGAGCAGTACTTC
-	many	TRBJ2-2	TRBV20-1	CSARDSSWGPGELFF	TGCAGTGCTAGAGATTCTAGCTGGGGTCCCGGGGAGCTGTTTTTT
TRBD1	many	TRBJ1-5	TRBV24-1	CATRGQGDQPQHF	TGTGCCACCAGGGGGCAGGGGGATCAGCCCCAGCATTTT
TRBD1	many	TRBJ1-1	TRBV20-1	CSAPGQSVTEAFF	TGCAGTGCGCCGGGACAGAGCGTTACTGAAGCTTTCTTT
-	few	TRBJ2-2	TRBV29-1	CSVRTSTLGELFF	TGCAGCGTTCGGACAAGCACCCTGGGGGAGCTGTTTTTT
-	many	TRBJ1-2	TRBV7-2	CASSLVTERGGYTF	TGTGCCAGCAGCTTAGTTACCGAGAGGGGTGGCTACACCTTC
TRBD2	many	TRBJ2-1	TRBV20-1	CSASVSLAGGNNEQFF	TGCAGTGCTAGCGTGTCCCTAGCGGGAGGTAACAATGAGCAGTTCTTC
-	many	TRBJ2-2	TRBV7-8	CASSLDPSGELFF	TGTGCCAGCAGCTTAGATCCCTCCGGGGAGCTGTTTTTT
-	many	TRBJ2-7	TRBV20-1	CSARLPRTYEQYF	TGCAGTGCTAGACTACCGCGAACCTACGAGCAGTACTTC
TRBD2	many	TRBJ2-5	TRBV20-1	CSAPPGTSGGAYETQYF	TGCAGTGCCCCTCCCGGGACTAGCGGGGGGGCCTATGAGACCCAGTACTTC
-	many	TRBJ2-2	TRBV11-2	CASIKTGTTNTGELFF	TGTGCCAGCATTAAAACCGGGACAACGAACACCGGGGAGCTGTTTTTT